These T cell receptor beta chains were read from a single sample in a study of response to subunit inactivated influenza vaccine. TCRdb recomputed calls from the RT-PCR reads with MiXCR, one row per CDR3 protein. The data contain roughly 570,000 distinct CDR3 sequences, around 13% of them singletons. Sequences were derived from PBMCs from blood, sampled roughly 48 days after vaccination. The receptors originated from a man aged 50-59 years who received an inactivated influenza vaccine. Each CDR3 is given with its conserved first and last residue. D genes are given only for firm matches. Not all rows give a size; the values are once, few, many and, for expanded clones, a class.

D: .; V: TRBV5-1; size: many; J: TRBJ1-2; DNA: TGCGCCAGCAGCTTGGACCAGGGTGCGAGCGGCTACACCTTC; CDR3: CASSLDQGASGYTF
D: .; V: TRBV29-1; size: few; J: TRBJ1-2; DNA: TGCAGCGTTGCTTTAGGGACTGGCCCCTATGGCTACACCTTC; CDR3: CSVALGTGPYGYTF
D: TRBD1; V: TRBV7-6; size: .; J: TRBJ2-5; DNA: TGTGCCAGCAGCTTAGCTGGGACAGGGGTCGGAGAGACCCAGTACTTC; CDR3: CASSLAGTGVGETQYF
D: TRBD2; V: TRBV7-2; size: .; J: TRBJ2-2; DNA: TGTGCCAGCAGCCCCCGACCGCAACTAGCGACCACCGGGGAGCTGTTTTTT; CDR3: CASSPRPQLATTGELFF
D: TRBD2; V: TRBV2; size: .; J: TRBJ2-7; DNA: TGTGCCAGCAGGAGCGGGAAACTAGCGGATCCCTCCTACGAGCAGTACTTC; CDR3: CASRSGKLADPSYEQYF
D: TRBD2; V: TRBV16; size: few; J: TRBJ2-7; DNA: TGTGCCAGCAGCCGATTCGGGCCTAGCGGGAGATACGAGCAGTACTTC; CDR3: CASSRFGPSGRYEQYF
D: .; V: TRBV5-8; size: .; J: TRBJ2-3; DNA: TGTGCCAGCAGCTTGGCCTACAGCACAGATACGCAGTATTTT; CDR3: CASSLAYSTDTQYF
D: .; V: TRBV6-2/TRBV6-3; size: few; J: TRBJ1-6; DNA: TGTGCCAGCACATCGAGCTCCTATAATTCACCCCTCCACTTT; CDR3: CASTSSSYNSPLHF
D: .; V: TRBV27; size: .; J: TRBJ2-1; DNA: TGTGCCAGCAGTTTCCACCGAGGGGGGGGCAATGAGCAGTTCTTC; CDR3: CASSFHRGGGNEQFF
D: .; V: TRBV10-3; size: .; J: TRBJ1-5; DNA: TGTGCCATCCACGGGGACCTTAATCAGCCCCAGCATTTT; CDR3: CAIHGDLNQPQHF
D: TRBD2; V: TRBV7-9; size: few; J: TRBJ2-1; DNA: TGTGCCAGCAGCACAGACTGGACTAGCGGGGGGTACAATGAGCAGTTCTTC; CDR3: CASSTDWTSGGYNEQFF
D: .; V: TRBV5-4; size: many; J: TRBJ2-7; DNA: TGTGCCAGCAGCTTGGCCCGCAGGGGACTACACTACGAGCAGTACTTC; CDR3: CASSLARRGLHYEQYF
D: .; V: TRBV7-2; size: few; J: TRBJ1-5; DNA: TGTGCCAGCAGCTTAGCAGGGGCCCGCAATCAGCCCCAGCATTTT; CDR3: CASSLAGARNQPQHF
D: .; V: TRBV20-1; size: many; J: TRBJ1-1; DNA: TGCAGTGCTAGTTTTAACAGGTGGGACACTGAAGCTTTCTTT; CDR3: CSASFNRWDTEAFF
D: TRBD2; V: TRBV5-6; size: many; J: TRBJ2-3; DNA: TGTGCCAGCAGCTCCCGGGACTACCCAATCACAGATACGCAGTATTTT; CDR3: CASSSRDYPITDTQYF
D: .; V: TRBV6-5; size: .; J: TRBJ1-3; DNA: TGTGCCAGCAGTTACTCGTCCGTCCCCGCGCTGGGGGGCACCATATATTTT; CDR3: CASSYSSVPALGGTIYF
D: .; V: TRBV29-1; size: few; J: TRBJ2-1; DNA: TGCAGCGTTGAAGCGAGTGGGGGCAGATGGAATGAGCAGTTCTTC; CDR3: CSVEASGGRWNEQFF
D: .; V: TRBV5-1; size: .; J: TRBJ2-1; DNA: TGCGCCAGCAGGTCACTTCATGAGGCGTCCGGGAGACGTGAGCAGTTCTTC; CDR3: CASRSLHEASGRREQFF
D: .; V: TRBV5-1; size: few; J: TRBJ2-1; DNA: TGCGCCAGCAGCACGCCAGGGGGGTTCTACAATGAGCAGTTCTTC; CDR3: CASSTPGGFYNEQFF
D: .; V: TRBV11-3; size: .; J: TRBJ2-1; DNA: TGTGCCAGCAGCTTCCGCGGGGACAACAATGAGCAGTTCTTC; CDR3: CASSFRGDNNEQFF
D: TRBD1; V: TRBV9; size: few; J: TRBJ2-1; DNA: TGTGCCAGCAGCGGACAGGGGTCCGTCAATGAGCAGTTCTTC; CDR3: CASSGQGSVNEQFF
D: TRBD2; V: TRBV7-2; size: .; J: TRBJ2-1; DNA: TGTGCCAGCAGTGACATGGCAGCGGGAGTTAAGGGTGAGCAGTTCTTC; CDR3: CASSDMAAGVKGEQFF
D: .; V: TRBV20-1; size: .; J: TRBJ1-1; DNA: TGCAGTGCTAGCCCTCACATTGCTGACACTGAAGCTTTCTTT; CDR3: CSASPHIADTEAFF
D: .; V: TRBV11-2; size: .; J: TRBJ1-5; DNA: TGTGCCAGCAGCGCAGGACAGCTCAATCAGCCCCAGCATTTT; CDR3: CASSAGQLNQPQHF
D: TRBD2; V: TRBV4-2; size: .; J: TRBJ2-3; DNA: TGTGCCAGCAGCCAGGGCGGACTAGCAAGCACAGATACGCAGTATTTT; CDR3: CASSQGGLASTDTQYF
D: TRBD1; V: TRBV10-3; size: few; J: TRBJ1-6; DNA: TGTGCCATCACCGAGTCGGACAGGGGCAATTCACCCCTCCACTTT; CDR3: CAITESDRGNSPLHF
D: .; V: TRBV12-3/TRBV12-4; size: .; J: TRBJ2-7; DNA: TGTGCCAGCAGACGCAGGAGCTCCTACGAGCAGTACTTC; CDR3: CASRRRSSYEQYF
D: .; V: TRBV6-5; size: .; J: TRBJ1-4; DNA: TGTGCCAGCAGTTACGCCAGGGGTACTAATGAAAAACTGTTTTTT; CDR3: CASSYARGTNEKLFF
D: .; V: TRBV12-3/TRBV12-4; size: many; J: TRBJ2-7; DNA: TGTGCCAGCAGTCTCAGGGTTTACGAGCAGTACTTC; CDR3: CASSLRVYEQYF
D: TRBD2; V: TRBV12-3/TRBV12-4; size: .; J: TRBJ2-6; DNA: TGTGCCAGCAATCCGGGGGGTGCTGGGGCCAACGTCCTGACTTTC; CDR3: CASNPGGAGANVLTF
D: .; V: TRBV7-9; size: few; J: TRBJ1-2; DNA: TGTGCCAGCAGCTTTGGGGGGGACAATGGCTACACCTTC; CDR3: CASSFGGDNGYTF
D: .; V: TRBV20-1; size: many; J: TRBJ2-1; DNA: TGCAGTGCTAGGATTACCAGATCCAATGAGCAGTTCTTC; CDR3: CSARITRSNEQFF
D: .; V: TRBV4-3; size: .; J: TRBJ2-2; DNA: TGCGCCAGCAGCCCACAGAGGACGGCGGCGGGCACCGGGGAGCTGTTTTTT; CDR3: CASSPQRTAAGTGELFF
D: TRBD2; V: TRBV5-5; size: few; J: TRBJ2-5; DNA: TGTGCCAGCAGCTTGTGGGCGGGAGTCCCAGAGACCCAGTACTTC; CDR3: CASSLWAGVPETQYF
D: TRBD1; V: TRBV10-3; size: few; J: TRBJ1-5; DNA: TGTGCCATCAGTGACAGGGCCAACACTGGACAGGGAAGACAGCCCCAGCATTTT; CDR3: CAISDRANTGQGRQPQHF
D: .; V: TRBV6-5; size: few; J: TRBJ2-3; DNA: TGTGCCAGCAGTCCCACGGACCTGCCGGGCACAGATACGCAGTATTTT; CDR3: CASSPTDLPGTDTQYF
D: .; V: TRBV11-1; size: .; J: TRBJ2-2; DNA: TGTGCCAGCAGCCCTAGAGCGCAGCTGGTGACCGGGGAGCTGTTTTTT; CDR3: CASSPRAQLVTGELFF
D: .; V: TRBV12-3/TRBV12-4; size: few; J: TRBJ1-2; DNA: TGTGCCAGCAGCCCTGTAACAGGGACCTATGGCTACACCTTC; CDR3: CASSPVTGTYGYTF
D: .; V: TRBV5-5; size: .; J: TRBJ2-2; DNA: TGTGCCAGCAGCCCAGTTCGGACCGGGGAGCTGTTGTTT; CDR3: CASSPVRTGELLF
D: .; V: TRBV20-1; size: few; J: TRBJ1-5; DNA: TGCAGTGCTAGACATCCCGGACTAAGGAATCAGCCCCAGCATTTT; CDR3: CSARHPGLRNQPQHF
D: .; V: TRBV5-6; size: few; J: TRBJ1-5; DNA: TGTGCCAGCAGCCTCCGACAGGTCGGCAAAAATCAGCCCCAGCATTTT; CDR3: CASSLRQVGKNQPQHF
D: .; V: TRBV5-4; size: many; J: TRBJ2-6; DNA: TGTGCCAGCAACAAGCGAGGGTCCTCTGGGGCCAACGTCCTGACTTTC; CDR3: CASNKRGSSGANVLTF
D: TRBD1; V: TRBV5-1; size: .; J: TRBJ2-5; DNA: TGCGCCAGCAGCATCTCCGGGACAGGGGAAGAGACCCAGTACTTC; CDR3: CASSISGTGEETQYF
D: .; V: TRBV6-1; size: .; J: TRBJ2-7; DNA: TGTGCCAGCAGGGACCTACAGATCTCCTACGAGCAGTACTTC; CDR3: CASRDLQISYEQYF
D: TRBD1; V: TRBV7-2; size: few; J: TRBJ1-2; DNA: TGTGCCAGCAGCGGCGGGACAGGGAACTATGGCTACACCTTC; CDR3: CASSGGTGNYGYTF
D: TRBD1; V: TRBV5-4; size: .; J: TRBJ2-5; DNA: TGTGCCAGCAGCCCTGGGACAGATAAAGAGACCCAGTACTTC; CDR3: CASSPGTDKETQYF
D: TRBD2; V: TRBV9; size: .; J: TRBJ2-7; DNA: TGTGCCAGCAGCCCTAGCGGGATTGCCTCCTACGAGCAGTACTTC; CDR3: CASSPSGIASYEQYF
D: .; V: TRBV20-1; size: few; J: TRBJ2-7; DNA: TGCAGTACGACCAGGAGGACCTCTGCCTACGAGCAGTACTTC; CDR3: CSTTRRTSAYEQYF
D: TRBD1; V: TRBV7-9; size: many; J: TRBJ2-5; DNA: TGTGCCAGCAGACCTACAGGGGGCCAAGAGACCCAGTACTTC; CDR3: CASRPTGGQETQYF
D: TRBD2; V: TRBV20-1; size: few; J: TRBJ2-7; DNA: TGCAGTGCTCATCCCGGGCTTTTGCGGGGGAGTACCTACGAGCAGTACTTC; CDR3: CSAHPGLLRGSTYEQYF